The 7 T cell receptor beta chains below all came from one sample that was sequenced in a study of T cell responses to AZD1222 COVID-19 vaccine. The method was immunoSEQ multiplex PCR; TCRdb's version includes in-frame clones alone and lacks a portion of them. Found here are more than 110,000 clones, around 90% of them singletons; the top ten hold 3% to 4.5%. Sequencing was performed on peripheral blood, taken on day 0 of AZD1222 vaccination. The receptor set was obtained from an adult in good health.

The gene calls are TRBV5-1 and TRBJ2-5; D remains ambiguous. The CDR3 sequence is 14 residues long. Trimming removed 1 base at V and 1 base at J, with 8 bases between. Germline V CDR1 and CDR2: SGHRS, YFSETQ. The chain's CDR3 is CASSLRQPQETQYF. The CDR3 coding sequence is TGCGCCAGCAGCTTGCGGCAGCCCCAAGAGACCCAGTACTTC.

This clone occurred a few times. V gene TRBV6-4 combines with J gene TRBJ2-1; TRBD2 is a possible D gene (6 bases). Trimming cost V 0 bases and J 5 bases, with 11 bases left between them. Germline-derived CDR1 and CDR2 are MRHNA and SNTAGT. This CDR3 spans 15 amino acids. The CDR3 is CASSDSSGGNNEQFF. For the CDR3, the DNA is TGTGCCAGCAGTGACTCAAGCGGAGGGAACAATGAGCAGTTCTTC.

CDR3 protein: CASSQSGTGNEQFF. CDR3 bases: TGTGCCAGCAGCCAAAGCGGGACCGGGAATGAGCAGTTCTTC. The chain employs TRBV4-2 and TRBJ2-1, with 7 nucleotides matching TRBD2. CDR3 length: 14 amino acids. The V gene end was trimmed by 2 bases and the J gene end by 7 bases; junction bases not matched to a gene: 5. CDR1 and CDR2 from the germline V gene are LGHNA and YNFKEQ.

The CDR3 bases are TGTGCCTGGAACCGACGGGAGCGTGAGACCCAGTACTTC. Amino acids: CAWNRRERETQYF. The rearrangement uses TRBV30 and TRBJ2-5, with TRBD2 as a possible D gene (6 bases). Germline CDR1 GTSNPN, CDR2 SVGIG (reference sequence). The CDR3 length is 13 residues. Trimming cost V 4 bases and J 5 bases, with 14 bases left between them.

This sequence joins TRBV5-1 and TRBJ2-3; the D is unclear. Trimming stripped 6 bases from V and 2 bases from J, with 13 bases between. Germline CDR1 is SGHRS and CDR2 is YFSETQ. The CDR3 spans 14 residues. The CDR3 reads CASNPVGYTDTQYF. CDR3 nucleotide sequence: TGCGCCAGCAATCCGGTAGGGTACACAGATACGCAGTATTTT.

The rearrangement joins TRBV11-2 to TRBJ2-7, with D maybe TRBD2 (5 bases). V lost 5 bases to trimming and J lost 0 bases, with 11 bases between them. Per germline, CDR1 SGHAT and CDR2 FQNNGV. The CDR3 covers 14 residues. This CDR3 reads CASSPGGSSYEQYF. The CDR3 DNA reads TGTGCCAGCAGCCCCGGTGGGAGCTCCTACGAGCAGTACTTC.

CDR3: CASSPFERPTGELFF. The CDR3 region has the DNA TGTGCCAGCAGCCCCTTCGAGCGACCTACCGGGGAGCTGTTTTTT. The rearrangement joins TRBV7-2 to TRBJ2-2; D not resolved. The CDR3 is 15 amino acids. Germline V gene lookup returns CDR1 SGHTA and CDR2 FQGNSA. Trimming shortened V by 5 bases and J by 5 bases, and 15 bases separated the two germline ends.